Below, 18 T cell receptor beta chains from the same sample are listed, as sequenced in a study of T-cell memory formation after mild COVID-19 (TCRdb year 2021). The protocol used for the library was 5' RACE. Sequencing took place on an Illumina NovaSeq 6000. The public reads were quality trimmed at Q25 with fastp and then assembled into clones with MiXCR by TCRdb, keeping productive beta chains. A single entry per CDR3 protein holds the most common genes and DNA from its merged rows. Across this sample there are a few hundred thousand distinct CDR3 sequences, with roughly 17% seen only once. The top ten constitute 22% of the sample. The sample consisted of PBMCs or a T cell subset sorted from them (not recorded which). All receptors derive from a man aged 18 to 35 who had mild COVID-19 (a few samples of this study predate the infection). The sample titles of this study are shuffled in the database, so cell type and time point are left out; the donor was told from shared clones.

This chain's CDR3 is CASSPPGDSYGYTF. CDR3 coding DNA: TGCGCCAGCAGCCCTCCAGGGGACTCCTATGGCTACACCTTC. V gene TRBV5-1 combines with J gene TRBJ1-2; TRBD1 is a possible D gene (6 bases). Per the germline V gene, CDR1 is SGHRS and CDR2 is YFSETQ. V shed 4 bases and J shed 4 bases, with 14 bases lying between them. The CDR3 spans 14 residues. Combining the CDR3 with reference TRBV5-1 and TRBJ1-2 gives the whole variable domain KAGVTQTPRYLIKTRGQQVTLSCSPISGHRSVSWYQQTPGQGLQFLFEYFSETQRNKGNFPGRFSGRQFSNSRSEMNVSTLELGDSALYLCASSPPGDSYGYTFGSGTRLTVV.

The chain combines TRBV2 with TRBJ1-1, with D unresolved. The length of the CDR3 is 14 residues. With 3 bases removed from V and 1 base from J, the gap between germline ends came to 9 bases. Germline CDR1 reads SNHLY; CDR2 reads FYNNEI. The CDR3 region is CASSERFWNTEAFF. CDR3 coding DNA: TGTGCCAGCAGTGAGAGATTTTGGAACACTGAAGCTTTCTTT.

This chain joins TRBV2 and TRBJ2-7; D is possibly TRBD1 (6 bases). CDR3 length equals 13 residues. Germline V gene lookup returns CDR1 SNHLY and CDR2 FYNNEI. The V end was cut by 8 bases, the J end by 4 bases, with 15 bases between. The CDR3 bases are TGTGCCAGCCACTCCGGGACAACGTACGAGCAGTACTTC. Protein: CASHSGTTYEQYF.

This clonotype has just a few counts. This chain uses TRBV4-2 with TRBJ1-6; no definite D call. The length of the CDR3 is 16 residues. Germline-derived CDR1 and CDR2 are LGHNA and YNFKEQ. The germline V and J ends were trimmed by 6 bases and 0 bases, with 12 bases remaining between them. The DNA for the CDR3 is TGTGCCAGCAGTGAGCGGGGTGGCTCCTATAATTCACCCCTCCACTTT. It is translated as CASSERGGSYNSPLHF.

This clonotype has only a few counts. This chain uses TRBV20-1 with TRBJ2-3; 7 nucleotides match TRBD1. J lost 0 bases, V lost 1 base, and 4 bases had no gene match. This CDR3 spans 15 amino acids. The germline V gene encodes CDR1 DFQATT and CDR2 SNEGSKA (reference sequence). The chain's CDR3 is CSARGQGASTDTQYF. DNA for the CDR3: TGCAGTGCTAGAGGACAGGGTGCTAGCACAGATACGCAGTATTTT.

The CDR3 sequence: CASSPTQTGSYGYTF. Here the CDR3 DNA reads TGCGCCAGCAGCCCGACGCAGACAGGGAGCTATGGCTACACCTTC. The V call is TRBV5-1, the J call TRBJ1-2; 7 bases are shared with TRBD1. The CDR3 consists of 15 residues. V lost 4 bases and J lost 4; bases outside the gene matches: 10. Germline assignment: CDR1 SGHRS and CDR2 YFSETQ.

This clonotype was detected a few times. The V call is TRBV9, the J call TRBJ1-5; D is unresolved. The CDR3 spans 14 residues. Germline-derived CDR1 and CDR2 are SGDLS and YYNGEE. The V gene lost 0 bases and the J gene lost 2 bases, with 6 bases spanning the gap. The CDR3 spells CASSVGAGNQPQHF. Here the CDR3 DNA reads TGTGCCAGCAGCGTAGGGGCTGGCAATCAGCCCCAGCATTTT.

The sample holds a few counts of this clonotype. The genes are TRBV6-5 and TRBJ1-2; unclear D gene. This CDR3 is built from 14 residues. Per germline, CDR1 MNHEY and CDR2 SVGAGI. V was trimmed by 9 bases and J by 4 bases, leaving 18 bases between them. The CDR3 nucleotides are TGTGCCAGTTCCCCCGCCGGAGGATTCTATGGCTACACCTTC. Its translation is CASSPAGGFYGYTF.

This clonotype was detected a few times. The chain uses TRBV18 and TRBJ1-1, with no clear D. The germline gives CDR1 KGHSH, CDR2 LQKENI. Trimming removed 3 bases at V and 4 bases at J, with 15 bases between. The CDR3 has 15 residues. For the CDR3, the DNA is TGTGCCAGCTCACCGGGGTCCGGCGACGGCACTGAAGCTTTCTTT. Encoded protein: CASSPGSGDGTEAFF.

This clonotype was counted a few times. The CDR3 loop reads CAINGGNQPQHF. CDR3 DNA: TGTGCCATCAATGGGGGCAATCAGCCCCAGCATTTT. The V gene is TRBV10-3, the J gene TRBJ1-5; D gene ambiguous. The V gene's germline CDR1 is ENHRY and CDR2 SYGVKD. The CDR3 has 12 residues. V lost 7 bases, J lost 2 bases, and 6 bases lay in between.

This clonotype has just a few counts. V is TRBV7-2 and J is TRBJ2-1; the D gene is possibly TRBD2 (5 bases). The CDR3 has 12 residues. From germline, CDR1 is SGHTA and CDR2 FQGNSA. The V end was cut by 5 bases, the J end by 12 bases, with 14 bases between. The CDR3 spells CASSPPSRGQFF. The DNA of the CDR3 is TGTGCCAGCAGCCCGCCCAGCCGGGGGCAGTTCTTC.

The chain couples TRBV24-1 to TRBJ1-2; D gene unclear. This CDR3 spans 13 amino acids. Germline V CDR1 and CDR2: KGHDR, SFDVKD. The V end was cut by 4 bases, the J end by 1 base, with 6 bases between. The CDR3, as DNA: TGTGCCACCAGTGAGACAAATAACTATGGCTACACCTTC. As protein: CATSETNNYGYTF.

The table lists this clonotype with many counts. V gene TRBV20-1 combines with J gene TRBJ2-7, with D unresolved. V shed 0 bases and J shed 7 bases, with 13 bases lying between them. From germline, CDR1 is DFQATT and CDR2 SNEGSKA (reference sequence). The CDR3 totals 13 residues. This chain's CDR3 is CSARDPGSWEQYV. The CDR3 DNA is TGCAGTGCTAGAGATCCCGGTAGCTGGGAGCAGTACGTC.

Only a few counts were recorded for this clonotype. The chain is built from TRBV12-3 or TRBV12-4 and TRBJ2-5; 11 bases line up with TRBD2. The length of the CDR3 is 15 residues. The junction had 6 bases not matched to a gene; V was cut back by 5 bases and J by 4 bases. CDR3 nucleotides: TGTGCCAGCAGTCTCCAACTAGCGGGGGCAGAGACCCAGTACTTC. Protein product: CASSLQLAGAETQYF.

The chain links TRBV5-4 to TRBJ2-7; D remains unclear. Germline V gives CDR1 SGHNT, CDR2 YYREEE (reference sequence). This CDR3 is 13 amino acids long. Trimming left V 0 bases short and J 3 bases short, with 7 bases between. CDR3 nucleotides: TGTGCCAGCAGCTTGGCAGGAGTCTACGAGCAGTACGTC. Protein: CASSLAGVYEQYV.

The V and J genes are TRBV5-1 and TRBJ2-2; the match to TRBD1 covers 8 bases. After removal of 4 bases from V and 4 bases from J, the junction contained 6 bases not matched to a gene. This CDR3 comprises 15 residues. Germline CDR1 SGHRS, CDR2 YFSETQ. The CDR3 bases are TGCGCCAGCAGCACGGGACAGGAAGTCACCGGGGAGCTGTTTTTT. Protein: CASSTGQEVTGELFF.

The chain is built from TRBV10-3 and TRBJ1-2, with 8 bases aligning to TRBD1. With 0 bases clipped from V and 6 bases from J, the junction kept 6 bases outside the gene matches. The CDR3 covers 15 residues. Germline assignment: CDR1 ENHRY and CDR2 SYGVKD. CDR3: CAISESDRGGDGYTF. The CDR3 nucleotides are TGTGCCATCAGTGAGTCCGACAGGGGTGGTGATGGCTACACCTTC.

This clonotype has a handful of counts. This chain links TRBV7-9 with TRBJ2-2; D call uncertain. CDR1 SEHNR and CDR2 FQNEAQ come from the germline V gene (reference sequence). The ends were cut back, 7 bases at V and 0 bases at J, with 9 bases in the middle. CDR3 length equals 14 residues. CDR3 coding DNA: TGTGCCAGCATCAACCCCCCGAACACCGGGGAGCTGTTTTTT. This sequence encodes CASINPPNTGELFF. The complete variable domain, with remaining parts taken from reference TRBV7-9 and TRBJ2-2, reads DTGVSQNPRHKITKRGQNVTFRCDPISEHNRLYWYRQTLGQGPEFLTYFQNEAQLEKSRLLSDRFSAERPKGSFSTLEIQRTEQGDSAMYLCASINPPNTGELFFGEGSRLTVL.